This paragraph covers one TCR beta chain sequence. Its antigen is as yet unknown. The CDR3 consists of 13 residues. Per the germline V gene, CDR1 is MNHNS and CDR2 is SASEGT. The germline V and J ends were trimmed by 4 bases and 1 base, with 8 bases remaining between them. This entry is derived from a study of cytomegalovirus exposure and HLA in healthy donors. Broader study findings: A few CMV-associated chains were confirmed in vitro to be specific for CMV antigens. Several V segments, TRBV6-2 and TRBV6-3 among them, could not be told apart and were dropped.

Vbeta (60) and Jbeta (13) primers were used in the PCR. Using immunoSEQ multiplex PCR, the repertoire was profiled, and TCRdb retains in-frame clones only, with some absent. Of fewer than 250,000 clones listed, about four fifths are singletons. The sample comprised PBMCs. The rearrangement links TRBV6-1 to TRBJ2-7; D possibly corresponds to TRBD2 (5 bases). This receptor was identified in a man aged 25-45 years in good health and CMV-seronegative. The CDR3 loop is CASSVDFSYEQYF. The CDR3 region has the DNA TGTGCCAGCAGTGTGGACTTTTCCTACGAGCAGTACTTC.